This passage covers 26 T cell receptor beta chains from one sample sequenced in a study of a mutant IDH1 vaccine in newly diagnosed glioma. Generated by immunoSEQ multiplex PCR, the TCRdb table keeps only in-frame clones and is missing some. This table holds more than 10,000 clones, around 81% found once. These receptors have no identified antigens. Time point of the sample: week 47, end of study. Each dose of the vaccine consisted of 300 ug of mutant IDH1 20-mer peptide, with topical imiquimod. Sequencing was performed on PBMCs, taken from a glioma patient whose treatment included an IDH1 peptide vaccine. These receptors originate from a woman aged 40 to 50 with glioma.

This chain joins TRBV5-5 and TRBJ1-1, with D unclear. The CDR3 consists of 14 residues. V lost 3 bases to trimming and J lost 7 bases, with 16 bases between them. Germline V gene data show CDR1 as SGHKS and CDR2 as YYEKEE (reference sequence). CDR3 in DNA: TGTGCCAGCAGCTCTGGATCCCTCCGCCTTGAAGCTTTCTTT. It codes for CASSSGSLRLEAFF.

The genes are TRBV5-1 and TRBJ2-3; D not certain. Deletions cut 4 bases from V and 3 bases from J, with 12 bases between. From germline, CDR1 is SGHRS and CDR2 YFSETQ. This CDR3 spans 14 amino acids. In DNA form, the CDR3 reads TGCGCCAGCAGCCCTTGGGTGGGGACAGATACGCAGTATTTT. Translation gives CASSPWVGTDTQYF.

This clone has a single count. The chain carries TRBV10-3 and TRBJ2-7; 10 bases are shared with TRBD1. The ends lost 5 bases at V and 3 bases at J; junction bases unmatched: 4. The CDR3 covers 14 residues. Germline V lookup: CDR1 ENHRY, CDR2 SYGVKD. The CDR3 DNA is TGTGCCATCAGTTCGGGACAGGGGAACTACGAGCAGTACTTC. Translating gives CAISSGQGNYEQYF.

The chain employs TRBV4-2 and TRBJ2-2, with a weak D call TRBD2 (6 bases). This CDR3 is built from 18 residues. V was clipped by 1 base and J by 4 bases, with 19 bases between them. Germline loops: CDR1 LGHNA, CDR2 YNFKEQ. CDR3 DNA: TGTGCCAGCAGCCAAGTCGGACTTTACGGGGGAAGCACCGGGGAGCTGTTTTTT. Translating gives CASSQVGLYGGSTGELFF.

The chain has TRBV13 and TRBJ2-7; D may be TRBD2 (5 bases). The germline gives CDR1 PRHDT, CDR2 FYEKMQ (reference sequence). There are 18 residues in the CDR3. V was pared by 6 bases and J by 2 bases, with 26 bases between. The CDR3 protein is CASSFAPWGERATYEQYF. In DNA, the CDR3 is TGTGCCAGCAGTTTCGCTCCCTGGGGAGAGAGGGCAACCTACGAGCAGTACTTC.

CDR3 in amino acids: CASSIESQETQYF. The CDR3 coding sequence is TGTGCCAGTAGTATTGAGTCACAAGAGACCCAGTACTTC. The chain couples TRBV19 to TRBJ2-5; D gene ambiguous. This CDR3 region has 13 residues. CDR1 and CDR2 from the germline V gene are LNHDA and SQIVND (reference sequence). The V and J ends lost 3 bases and 2 bases respectively, with 7 bases between them.

The chain has TRBV29-1 and TRBJ2-7; TRBD1 agrees at 9 bases. The V gene end was trimmed by 7 bases and the J gene end by 5 bases; junction bases not matched to a gene: 9. Germline CDR1 SQVTM, CDR2 ANQGSEA. The CDR3 is 13 residues long. For the CDR3, the DNA is TGCAGCGCTGATGGACAGGGGTGCAACGAGCAGTACTTC. Amino acid sequence: CSADGQGCNEQYF.

This chain's CDR3 is CASSRGRGGNSPLHF. The CDR3 DNA follows: TGTGCCAGCAGCCGGGGTCGGGGAGGGAATTCACCCCTCCACTTT. The chain has TRBV11-3 and TRBJ1-6; D ambiguous. Germline V CDR1 and CDR2: SGHNT, YENEEA. Trimming removed 5 bases at V and 7 bases at J, with 15 bases between. This CDR3 comprises 15 residues.

V gene TRBV7-2 combines with J gene TRBJ2-7, with 9 bases fitting TRBD2. CDR1 SGHTA and CDR2 FQGNSA come from the germline V gene. CDR3 length equals 15 residues. V dropped 5 bases and J dropped 2; count of bases not matched to a gene: 7. Here the CDR3 DNA reads TGTGCCAGCAGCGACTTAGCGGGAGCCCCCTACGAGCAGTACTTC. It codes for CASSDLAGAPYEQYF.

This clone has only a few counts. The chain uses TRBV2 and TRBJ1-1; D call uncertain. The V and J ends lost 5 bases and 0 bases respectively, with 7 bases between them. This CDR3 is built from 13 residues. Germline V gives CDR1 SNHLY, CDR2 FYNNEI. CDR3 amino acids: CASSQQLNTEAFF. DNA for the CDR3: TGTGCCAGCAGTCAACAGTTGAACACTGAAGCTTTCTTT.

The chain joins TRBV11-2 to TRBJ2-2; D is undetermined. CDR1 SGHAT and CDR2 FQNNGV come from the germline V gene. V lost 1 base, J lost 5 bases, and 11 bases lay in between. CDR3 length: 15 amino acids. The DNA of the CDR3 is TGTGCCAGCAGCTTAGTACTGCGGAGAACCGGGGAGCTGTTTTTT. Its protein product is CASSLVLRRTGELFF. Full variable domain (remainder filled in from reference TRBV11-2 and TRBJ2-2): EAGVAQSPRYKIIEKRQSVAFWCNPISGHATLYWYQQILGQGPKLLIQFQNNGVVDDSQLPKDRFSAERLKGVDSTLKIQPAKLEDSAVYLCASSLVLRRTGELFFGEGSRLTVL.

The rearrangement links TRBV18 to TRBJ2-5; tentatively, D is TRBD1 (5 bases). V lost 0 bases to trimming and J lost 4 bases, with 6 bases between them. The CDR3 runs to 13 residues. Looked up from germline, CDR1 is KGHSH and CDR2 is LQKENI. The CDR3 coding sequence is TGTGCCAGCTCACCACCCCAGGGAGAGACCCAGTACTTC. It specifies CASSPPQGETQYF.

The V call is TRBV10-3, the J call TRBJ1-4; D is ambiguous. CDR3 length: 16 residues. The V gene lost 11 bases and the J gene lost 8 bases, with 27 bases spanning the gap. In germline, CDR1 is ENHRY, CDR2 SYGVKD. The CDR3 loop reads CAPSGAPSTQTEKLFF. Written as DNA, the CDR3 is TGTGCCCCCAGTGGAGCCCCGTCAACCCAAACGGAAAAACTGTTTTTT.

The chain has TRBV28 and TRBJ2-2; TRBD1 or TRBD2 may be the D gene (5 bases each). The CDR3 length is 16 residues. Germline V gene sequence: CDR1 MDHEN, CDR2 SYDVKM. Trimming left V 8 bases short and J 10 bases short, with 26 bases between. This CDR3 reads CASGLRVGVSGSELFF. The CDR3 coding sequence is TGTGCCAGCGGCTTACGAGTGGGGGTTTCGGGGTCGGAGCTGTTTTTT.

The V call is TRBV27, the J call TRBJ2-1, with 9 bases that match TRBD2. Germline V gives CDR1 MNHEY, CDR2 SMNVEV (reference sequence). J gave up 8 bases and V 4 bases, and 6 bases lay outside the gene matches. This CDR3 has 14 residues. CDR3 amino acids: CASSYSGRPYEQFF. In nucleotides, the CDR3 is TGTGCCAGCAGTTACAGCGGGAGGCCCTATGAGCAGTTCTTC.

This chain links TRBV2 with TRBJ2-3; D unclear. Germline CDR1 SNHLY, CDR2 FYNNEI. This CDR3 is 14 amino acids long. Trimming cost V 5 bases and J 0 bases, with 9 bases left between them. This CDR3 is CASSKAASTDTQYF. Written as DNA, the CDR3 is TGTGCCAGCAGTAAGGCGGCTAGCACAGATACGCAGTATTTT.

This clone turned up a few times. This chain connects TRBV18 to TRBJ2-7; TRBD1 matches at 11 bases. The CDR3 length is 14 residues. Germline CDR1 and CDR2: KGHSH and LQKENI. V dropped 1 base and J dropped 4; count of bases not matched to a gene: 0. The CDR3 DNA reads TGTGCCAGCTCACCACGGGACAGGGGGTACGAGCAGTACTTC. The encoded protein is CASSPRDRGYEQYF.

This chain uses TRBV4-1 with TRBJ2-4; 7 nucleotides line up with TRBD2. Germline trimming cut 3 bases from V and 8 bases from J; bases unmatched to any gene: 4. The CDR3 covers 13 residues. From germline, CDR1 is MGHRA and CDR2 YSYEKL. The CDR3 is CASSHSTSDIQYF. CDR3 nucleotides: TGCGCCAGCAGCCACTCTACTAGCGACATTCAGTACTTC.

The chain recombines TRBV6-5 with TRBJ2-5; 7 nucleotides align to TRBD1. The CDR3 runs to 12 residues. Germline values: CDR1 MNHEY, CDR2 SVGAGI. J gave up 4 bases and V 6 bases, and 2 bases lay outside the gene matches. DNA of the CDR3: TGTGCCAGCAGATCAGGGGGAGAGACCCAGTACTTC. It is translated as CASRSGGETQYF.

This chain uses TRBV11-2 with TRBJ2-7, with 8 nucleotides matching TRBD2. The ends lost 6 bases at V and 2 bases at J; junction bases unmatched: 12. CDR3 size: 16 residues. CDR1 and CDR2 from the germline V gene are SGHAT and FQNNGV. CDR3 residues: CASSSQRGTGAYEQYF. CDR3 DNA: TGTGCCAGCAGTTCTCAGCGGGGGACCGGGGCCTACGAGCAGTACTTC.

This clone was counted once. The V and J genes are TRBV11-2 and TRBJ2-5; 8 bases are shared with TRBD2. The CDR3 is 14 residues long. Germline-derived CDR1 and CDR2 are SGHAT and FQNNGV. CDR3 DNA: TGTGCAAGCCGGAGGCGGGAGGATAGGGAGACCCAGTACTTC. It yields the protein CASRRREDRETQYF.

This clone was detected a few times. The germline gene is not matched at one end of the junction; a read error may be the cause. The chain recombines TRBV2 with TRBJ1-1; perhaps TRBD1 as D (6 bases). Germline CDR1 SNHLY, CDR2 FYNNEI. The CDR3 is 15 amino acids. CDR3 amino acids: CASREGRGGNTEAFF. DNA of the CDR3: TGTGCCAGCAGGGAAGGGCGAGGGGGAAACACTGAAGCTTTCTTT.

The J gene is TRBJ2-2, the V gene TRBV6-5; 7 bases fit TRBD2. This CDR3 has 15 amino acids. After removal of 6 bases from V and 4 bases from J, the junction contained 8 bases not matched to a gene. Germline CDR1 MNHEY, CDR2 SVGAGI. The CDR3 DNA follows: TGTGCCAGCAGGAATGGACTAGAAAGCACCGGGGAGCTGTTTTTT. This encodes CASRNGLESTGELFF.

The chain uses TRBV9 and TRBJ2-1; TRBD1 matches 9 bases. The CDR3 is 16 amino acids. Germline assignment: CDR1 SGDLS and CDR2 YYNGEE. Unmatched junction bases numbered 8, after V lost 3 bases and J lost 4 bases. CDR3 in DNA: TGTGCCAGCAGCGCAACTACGGGACAGGGATACAATGAGCAGTTCTTC. It yields the protein CASSATTGQGYNEQFF.

The chain is built from TRBV7-2 and TRBJ2-7; weak D call: TRBD1 (6 bases). Germline V gives CDR1 SGHTA, CDR2 FQGNSA. CDR3 length: 14 residues. V lost 3 bases and J 3 bases, leaving 12 bases between the germline ends. The CDR3, as DNA: TGTGCCAGCAGCTTTTCCGGACAGTTCTACGAGCAGTACTTC. Translating gives CASSFSGQFYEQYF.

In this sample, this clone turned up once. This chain uses TRBV5-5 with TRBJ2-2; the match to TRBD2 covers 9 bases. Germline V gene sequence: CDR1 SGHKS, CDR2 YYEKEE (reference sequence). CDR3 length: 16 amino acids. Losses at the gene ends were 0 bases for V and 5 bases for J; bases not matched to a gene: 5. CDR3 nucleotide sequence: TGTGCCAGCAGCTTGGGTAGCGGGAGTAAAACCGGGGAGCTGTTTTTT. Translating gives CASSLGSGSKTGELFF.